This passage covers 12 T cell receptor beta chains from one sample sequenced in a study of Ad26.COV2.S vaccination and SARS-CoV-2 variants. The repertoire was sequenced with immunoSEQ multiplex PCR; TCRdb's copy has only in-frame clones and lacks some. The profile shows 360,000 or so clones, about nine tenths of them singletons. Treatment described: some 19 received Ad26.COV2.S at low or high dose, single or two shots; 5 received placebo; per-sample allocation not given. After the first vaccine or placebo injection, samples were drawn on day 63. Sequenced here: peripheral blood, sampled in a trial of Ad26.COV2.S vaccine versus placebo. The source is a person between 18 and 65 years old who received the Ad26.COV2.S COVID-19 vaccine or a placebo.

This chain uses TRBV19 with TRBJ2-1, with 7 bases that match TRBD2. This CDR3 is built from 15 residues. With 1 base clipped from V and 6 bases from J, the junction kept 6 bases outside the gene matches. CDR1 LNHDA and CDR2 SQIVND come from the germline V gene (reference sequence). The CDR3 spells CASSIVGGSANEQFF. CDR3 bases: TGTGCCAGTAGTATAGTCGGCGGGAGCGCCAATGAGCAGTTCTTC.

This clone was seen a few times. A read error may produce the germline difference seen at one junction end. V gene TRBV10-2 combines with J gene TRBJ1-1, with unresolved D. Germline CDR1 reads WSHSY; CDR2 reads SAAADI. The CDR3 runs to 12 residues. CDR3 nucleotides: TGCGCCAGCAGTGAGTCACCGCCGGCGAGGAGTTTT. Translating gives CASSESPPARSF.

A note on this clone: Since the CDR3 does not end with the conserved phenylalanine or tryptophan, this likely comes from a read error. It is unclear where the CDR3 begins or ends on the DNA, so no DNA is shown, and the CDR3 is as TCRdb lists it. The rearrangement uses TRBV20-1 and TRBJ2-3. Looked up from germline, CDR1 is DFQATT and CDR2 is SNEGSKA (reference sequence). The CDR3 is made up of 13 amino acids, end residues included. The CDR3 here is CSASPRGAPGHTL.

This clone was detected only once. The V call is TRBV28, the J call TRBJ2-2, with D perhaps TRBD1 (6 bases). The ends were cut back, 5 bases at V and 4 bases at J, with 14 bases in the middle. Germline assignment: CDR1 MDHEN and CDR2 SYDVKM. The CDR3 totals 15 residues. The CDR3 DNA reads TGTGCCAGCAGTATACAGGGATCTGGCACCGGGGAGCTGTTTTTT. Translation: CASSIQGSGTGELFF.

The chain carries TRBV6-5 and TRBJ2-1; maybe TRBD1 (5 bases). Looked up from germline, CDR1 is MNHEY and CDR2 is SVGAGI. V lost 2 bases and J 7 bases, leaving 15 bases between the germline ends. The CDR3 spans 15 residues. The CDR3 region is CASSYRTPRVNEQFF. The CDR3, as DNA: TGTGCCAGCAGTTACAGGACCCCCAGGGTGAATGAGCAGTTCTTC.

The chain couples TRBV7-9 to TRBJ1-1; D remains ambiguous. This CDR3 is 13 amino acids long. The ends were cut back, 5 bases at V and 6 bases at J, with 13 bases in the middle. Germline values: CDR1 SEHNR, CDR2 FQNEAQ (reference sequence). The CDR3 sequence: CASSQVGSPEAFF. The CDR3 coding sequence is TGTGCCAGCAGCCAGGTAGGGTCACCTGAAGCTTTCTTT.

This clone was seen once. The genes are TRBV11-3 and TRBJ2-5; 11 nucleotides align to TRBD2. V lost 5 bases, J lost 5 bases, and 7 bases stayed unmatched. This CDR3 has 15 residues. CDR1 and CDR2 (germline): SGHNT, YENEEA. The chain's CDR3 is CASSPELAGEETQYF. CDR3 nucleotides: TGTGCCAGCAGCCCAGAACTAGCGGGAGAGGAGACCCAGTACTTC.

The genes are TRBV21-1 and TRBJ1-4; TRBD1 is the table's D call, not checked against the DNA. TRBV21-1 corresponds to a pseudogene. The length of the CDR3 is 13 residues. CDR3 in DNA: TGTGCCACCTCTGGGACAGCTAATGAAAAACTGTTTTTT. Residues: CATSGTANEKLFF.

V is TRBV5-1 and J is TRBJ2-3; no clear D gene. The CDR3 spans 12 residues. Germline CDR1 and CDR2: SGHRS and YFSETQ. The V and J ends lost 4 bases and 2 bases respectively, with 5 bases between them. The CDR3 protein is CASSETTDTQYF. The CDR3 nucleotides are TGCGCCAGCAGCGAAACCACAGATACGCAGTATTTT.

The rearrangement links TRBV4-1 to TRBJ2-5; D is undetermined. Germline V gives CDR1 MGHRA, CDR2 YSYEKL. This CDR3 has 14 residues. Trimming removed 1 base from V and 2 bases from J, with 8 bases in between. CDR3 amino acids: CASSQVGLQETQYF. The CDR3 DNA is TGCGCCAGCAGCCAAGTTGGCCTTCAAGAGACCCAGTACTTC.

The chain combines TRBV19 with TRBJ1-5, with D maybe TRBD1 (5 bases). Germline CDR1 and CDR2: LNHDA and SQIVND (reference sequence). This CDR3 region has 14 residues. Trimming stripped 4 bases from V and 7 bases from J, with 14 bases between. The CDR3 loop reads CASSRTRADQPQHF. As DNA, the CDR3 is TGTGCCAGTAGTAGAACCAGGGCGGACCAGCCCCAGCATTTT.

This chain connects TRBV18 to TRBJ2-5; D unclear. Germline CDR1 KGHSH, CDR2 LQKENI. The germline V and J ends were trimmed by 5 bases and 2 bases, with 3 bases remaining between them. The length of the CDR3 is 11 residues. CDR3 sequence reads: CASSIQETQYF. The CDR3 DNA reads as TGTGCCAGCTCAATTCAAGAGACCCAGTACTTC.